A single sample is the source of the 5 T cell receptor beta chains below, sequenced in a study of T cells in Graves' hyperthyroidism and ophthalmopathy. Amplification of TCR beta CDR3 regions used RNA as the template. First-round RT-PCR targeting the TCR CDR3 was performed with the HTBI primer set. TCRdb re-called the multiplex PCR reads through MiXCR, storing one row per CDR3 protein. The table records 490,000 or so distinct CDR3 sequences, approximately 23% of them present only once. Sequenced sample: blood. Source of these receptors: a woman in her seventies with Graves' ophthalmopathy.

This clonotype showed up just once. This may come from a read error, since a much larger clone is one base off. The gene calls are TRBV2 and TRBJ2-3; D gene unclear. The CDR3 runs 15 residues. Trimming left V 3 bases short and J 6 bases short, with 16 bases between. The germline V gene has CDR1 SNHLY and CDR2 FYNNEI. CDR3 in DNA: TGTGCCAGCAGTGAGTTTGCTAATAGGCGTGATACGCAGTATTTT. Its protein is CASSEFANRRDTQYF.

This clonotype was seen only a few times. This sequence joins TRBV6-6 and TRBJ2-7; tentatively, D is TRBD2 (6 bases). Per germline, CDR1 MNHNY and CDR2 SVGAGI (reference sequence). The CDR3 loop spans 13 amino acids. Trimming cost V 0 bases and J 7 bases, with 10 bases left between them. In nucleotides, the CDR3 is TGTGCCAGCAGTTACTCGGGCCGGGGGGAGCAGTACTTC. Translated: CASSYSGRGEQYF.

J is TRBJ2-1 and V is TRBV11-2; 11 bases agree with TRBD2. The V gene's germline CDR1 is SGHAT and CDR2 FQNNGV. V lost 5 bases and J lost 1; bases outside the gene matches: 4. The CDR3 consists of 16 residues. CDR3 sequence (DNA): TGTGCCAGCAGCCCAATAGCGGGAGGGTCCTACAATGAGCAGTTCTTC. Residues: CASSPIAGGSYNEQFF.

The V gene is TRBV28, the J gene TRBJ2-7; TRBD1 matches at 9 bases. CDR3 length: 14 residues. Germline-derived CDR1 and CDR2 are MDHEN and SYDVKM. Trimming took 4 bases from V and 7 from J; bases not matched to a gene: 8. CDR3 nucleotide sequence: TGTGCCAGCAGTTCGGCTACAGGGGGCTGGGAGCAGTACTTC. Translation gives CASSSATGGWEQYF. The entire variable domain, with the rest obtained from reference TRBV28 and TRBJ2-7, is as follows: DVKVTQSSRYLVKRTGEKVFLECVQDMDHENMFWYRQDPGLGLRLIYFSYDVKMKEKGDIPEGYSVSREKKERFSLILESASTNQTSMYLCASSSATGGWEQYFGPGTRLTVT.

The J gene is TRBJ1-1, the V gene TRBV20-1; tentative D call: TRBD1 (6 bases). Germline V lookup: CDR1 DFQATT, CDR2 SNEGSKA (reference sequence). The CDR3 contains 15 residues. V lost 6 bases and J lost 0, with 17 bases in between. The CDR3 sequence: CSAIGGGGLNTEAFF. In nucleotides, the CDR3 is TGCAGTGCGATTGGGGGGGGCGGACTGAACACTGAAGCTTTCTTT.